Below are 17 T cell receptor beta chains sequenced from a single sample in a study of tumor and adjacent non-tumor tissue in lung cancer. A modified ARM-PCR protocol with three rounds of nested PCR amplified TCRbeta. Via MiXCR, TCRdb re-called the multiplex PCR reads, giving one row per CDR3 protein. The repertoire holds some 73,000 distinct CDR3 sequences, with approximately 78% as singletons. No cell sorting was done before RNA was extracted from the tissue. Distant lung tissue was collected more than 3 cm away from the tumor edge. Material for sequencing was distant non-tumor lung tissue. Source of these receptors: a man between 60 and 75 years old with non-small cell lung cancer.

As for this clonotype: Its ends do not fully match the called genes, so a read error is possible. This rearrangement joins TRBV24-1 to TRBJ1-2; D unclear. This CDR3 has 15 amino acids. From germline, CDR1 is KGHDR and CDR2 SFDVKD. CDR3 sequence reads: CATSDAGRSSYDYTF. Written as DNA, the CDR3 is TGTGCCACCAGTGATGCCGGACGGTCCTCCTATGACTACACCTTC.

The V gene is TRBV11-3, the J gene TRBJ2-2; 9 bases fit TRBD2. Per germline, CDR1 SGHNT and CDR2 YENEEA. The V gene end was trimmed by 4 bases and the J gene end by 17 bases; junction bases not matched to a gene: 26. The CDR3 consists of 18 residues. CDR3: CASSSRGAGGYRAGVLFF. The CDR3, as DNA: TGTGCCAGCAGCTCCCGGGGAGCGGGAGGATACAGAGCCGGGGTCCTATTTTTT.

For this clonotype: The junction differs from germline at one of its ends, possibly a read error. V usage is TRBV20-1 and J usage is TRBJ1-5; D ambiguous. The CDR3 spans 15 residues. Germline lookup yields CDR1 DFQATT and CDR2 SNEGSKA (reference sequence). Here the CDR3 reads CSVRDREGLAQPQHF. CDR3 coding DNA: TGCAGTGTTAGAGATAGGGAGGGCTTAGCTCAGCCCCAGCATTTT.

This clonotype was detected a few times. This chain links TRBV18 with TRBJ2-1; D is undetermined. Per the germline V gene, CDR1 is KGHSH and CDR2 is LQKENI. The CDR3 loop spans 12 amino acids. Trimming pared 2 bases from V and 7 bases from J, leaving 6 bases between. CDR3 nucleotides: TGTGCCAGCTCACCAGGGCGGAATGAGCAGTTCTTC. This translates into CASSPGRNEQFF.

The V and J genes are TRBV10-1 and TRBJ2-3, with no clear D. Trimming left V 5 bases short and J 3 bases short, with 9 bases between. CDR1 and CDR2 (germline): WNHNN, SYGVQD (reference sequence). This CDR3 contains 13 residues. CDR3 nucleotide sequence: TGCGCCAGCAGTCAGTGGCCTACAGATACGCAGTATTTT. Translation gives CASSQWPTDTQYF.

Notes on this clonotype: Germline and junction disagree at one end, which may indicate a read error. The chain employs TRBV20-1 and TRBJ2-5, with 8 bases fitting TRBD2. Germline loops: CDR1 DFQATT, CDR2 SNEGSKA (reference sequence). The CDR3 loop spans 12 amino acids. CDR3 in amino acids: CTSQAGGETQYF. The CDR3 DNA follows: TGCACTTCTCAGGCGGGGGGAGAGACCCAGTATTTC.

About this clonotype itself: Being one base from a much bigger clone, this may be a read error. The genes are TRBV20-1 and TRBJ2-7; perhaps TRBD2 as D (6 bases). Germline V gene sequence: CDR1 DFQATT, CDR2 SNEGSKA (reference sequence). This CDR3 comprises 13 residues. Trimming pared 3 bases from V and 3 bases from J, leaving 12 bases between. The CDR3 reads CSASCRGNYEQYF. In DNA form, the CDR3 reads TGCAGTGCTAGTTGCCGGGGGAACTACGAGCAGTACTTC.

On this clonotype: One junction end disagrees with the germline gene, perhaps due to a read error. This rearrangement joins TRBV11-3 to TRBJ2-3; either TRBD1 or TRBD2 may fit D (6 bases each). CDR3 length equals 15 residues. Germline values: CDR1 SGHNT, CDR2 YENEEA. The chain's CDR3 is CASTFVRGARDTHYF. The CDR3 DNA reads as TGTGCCAGCACTTTCGTGAGGGGGGCGAGGGATACGCACTATTTT. The whole variable domain, remainder taken from reference TRBV11-3 and TRBJ2-3, is EAGVVQSPRYKIIEKKQPVAFWCNPISGHNTLYWYLQNLGQGPELLIRYENEEAVDDSQLPKDRFSAERLKGVDSTLKIQPAELGDSAVYLCASTFVRGARDTHYFGPGTRLTVL.

Comment on this clonotype: Germline is not matched at one junction end, which may reflect a read error. This chain uses TRBV20-1 with TRBJ2-7; tentatively, D is TRBD2 (6 bases). Germline CDR1 and CDR2: DFQATT and SNEGSKA (reference sequence). The CDR3 contains 14 residues. CDR3 sequence (DNA): TGTAGTGCTAGCTCCCCCATGGGGAGGTATGAGCAGTACTTC. Protein sequence: CSASSPMGRYEQYF.

A remark on this clonotype: Since the CDR3 does not end with the conserved phenylalanine or tryptophan, this likely comes from a read error. The chain uses TRBV11-2 and TRBJ2-7, with no clear D. Per germline, CDR1 SGHAT and CDR2 FQNNGV. The length of the CDR3 is 13 residues. Trimming cost V 7 bases and J 3 bases, with 13 bases left between them. The chain's CDR3 is CASILDTLYEQYI. The CDR3 DNA is TGTGCCAGCATATTAGACACGCTCTACGAGCAGTACATC.

Remarks on this clonotype: An end of the junction differs from the germline gene, which may be a read error. The chain recombines TRBV6-5 with TRBJ2-6; 10 bases are shared with TRBD2. Germline V gives CDR1 MNHEY, CDR2 SVGAGI. This CDR3 is built from 17 residues. The CDR3 DNA reads as TGTACCAGCAGCCTAGCGGGAGCCAGCTCTGGGGCCAGCATCCTGACTTTC. It is translated as CTSSLAGASSGASILTF.

About this clonotype: One end of the junction fails to match germline, which may point to a read error. This chain connects TRBV6-6 to TRBJ2-3; 10 bases agree with TRBD2. There are 16 residues in the CDR3. Per the germline V gene, CDR1 is MNHNY and CDR2 is SVGAGI (reference sequence). CDR3 region: CASSYGLAVGTDMQYF. The CDR3 nucleotides are TGTGCCAGTAGTTATGGACTAGCGGTGGGTACAGATATGCAGTATTTT.

There are a few counts of this clonotype. The chain links TRBV7-9 to TRBJ1-6; D call uncertain. This CDR3 has 12 amino acids. Between the trimmed V and J ends, which lost 1 base and 7 bases, there was a span of 2 bases. Germline V lookup: CDR1 SEHNR, CDR2 FQNEAQ (reference sequence). CDR3 DNA sequence: TGTGCCAGCAGCTTAGACAATTCACCCCTCCACTTT. Translation: CASSLDNSPLHF.

Comment on this clonotype: The conserved phenylalanine or tryptophan normally closing the CDR3 is absent here, so this likely arose from a read error. The chain recombines TRBV20-1 with TRBJ2-1, with D perhaps TRBD2 (7 bases). This CDR3 comprises 15 residues. Germline V lookup: CDR1 DFQATT, CDR2 SNEGSKA (reference sequence). Trimming removed 5 bases at V and 7 bases at J, with 21 bases between. The CDR3, as DNA: TGCAGTGCTGACTCAGTGGGGGGGCCGTGTAATGAGCAGTTCTTA. Translating gives CSADSVGGPCNEQFL.

This clonotype was seen only once. Compared with germline, one end of the junction differs, possibly owing to a read error. The CDR3 here is CSARDWRQGAVMNIEAFF. DNA for the CDR3: TGCAGTGCTAGAGATTGGCGGCAGGGCGCGGTGATGAACATTGAAGCTTTCTTT. The chain uses TRBV20-1 and TRBJ1-1; a weak D match, TRBD1 (5 bases). CDR3 length: 18 amino acids. CDR1 and CDR2 (germline): DFQATT, SNEGSKA (reference sequence).

This clonotype was recorded once. The CDR3 spells CASGPERGGYYEQYF. The CDR3 nucleotides read TGTGCCAGCGGTCCTGAACGGGGAGGTTACTACGAGCAGTACTTC. The J gene is TRBJ2-7, the V gene TRBV11-2, with D maybe TRBD2 (6 bases). This CDR3 has 15 amino acids. The germline V and J ends were trimmed by 8 bases and 3 bases, with 20 bases remaining between them. Germline CDR1 reads SGHAT; CDR2 reads FQNNGV.

A remark on this clonotype: The CDR3 does not close with the conserved phenylalanine or tryptophan, likely indicating a read error. The rearrangement joins TRBV11-2 to TRBJ2-5; possible D gene TRBD2, 6 bases. Germline V CDR1 and CDR2: SGHAT, FQNNGV. The CDR3 loop spans 16 amino acids. The CDR3 DNA follows: TGTGCTAGCAGCTCCACAATGGGGAGGCCAAAGGAGACCCAGTACTAT. It codes for CASSSTMGRPKETQYY.